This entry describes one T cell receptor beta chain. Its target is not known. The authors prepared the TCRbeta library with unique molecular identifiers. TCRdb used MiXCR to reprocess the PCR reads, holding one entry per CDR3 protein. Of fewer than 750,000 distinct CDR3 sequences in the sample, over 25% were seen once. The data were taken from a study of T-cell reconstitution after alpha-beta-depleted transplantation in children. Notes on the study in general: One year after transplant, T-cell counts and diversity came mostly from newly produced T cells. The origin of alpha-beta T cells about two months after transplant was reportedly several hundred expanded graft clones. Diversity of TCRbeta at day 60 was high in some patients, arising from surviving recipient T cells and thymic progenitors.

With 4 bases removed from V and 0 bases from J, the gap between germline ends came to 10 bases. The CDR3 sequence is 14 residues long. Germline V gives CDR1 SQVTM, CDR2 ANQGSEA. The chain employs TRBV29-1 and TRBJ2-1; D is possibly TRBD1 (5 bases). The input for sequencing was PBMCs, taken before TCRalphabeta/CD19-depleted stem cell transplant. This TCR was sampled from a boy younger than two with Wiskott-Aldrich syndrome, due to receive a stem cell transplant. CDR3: CSVVTDSSYNEQFF. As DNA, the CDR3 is TGCAGCGTTGTGACCGACAGCTCCTACAATGAGCAGTTCTTC.